The table lists the clone carrying this TCR beta chain with a few counts. Antigen unknown. TCRdb re-analysed the reads in MiXCR, keeping a single row per CDR3 protein. Seen here are about 890,000 distinct CDR3 sequences, roughly a third observed once, and the top ten hold around 15%. This sample was taken from a study of T cell repertoires in cytomegalovirus infection. Study in general: Recently identified HLA-C-restricted CMV epitopes were used, and well-studied HLA-B-restricted CMV epitopes were used as well. Carrying CMV and the relevant HLA type showed in public TCR beta signatures. Overall study results and limits: In two of eight donors, the top clonotype was HLA-C-restricted CMV-specific.

The CDR3 spans 13 residues. Trimming removed 2 bases from V and 7 bases from J, with 11 bases in between. CDR1 and CDR2 from the germline V gene are SGHVS and FNYEAQ. The chain has TRBV7-6 and TRBJ2-5, with unresolved D. The sequenced sample was cultured CD8+ T cells from PBMCs, obtained from culture after CMV antigen stimulation. The sequence was obtained from a human donor in good health (CMV status not recorded). Some clones in this sample may be carry-over from other donors' samples. For the CDR3, the DNA is TGTGCCAGCAGCTTATCCCGTCCAAGGACCCAGTACTTC. This translates into CASSLSRPRTQYF. The full variable domain, its missing parts supplied by reference TRBV7-6 and TRBJ2-5, is GAGVSQSPRYKVTKRGQDVALRCDPISGHVSLYWYRQALGQGPEFLTYFNYEAQQDKSGLPNDRFSAERPEGSISTLTIQRTEQRDSAMYRCASSLSRPRTQYFGPGTRLLVL.